One and the same sample provided the 8 T cell receptor beta chains below, sequenced in a study of T cells in Graves' hyperthyroidism and ophthalmopathy. It was RNA transcripts that yielded the amplified TCR beta CDR3 regions. A set of HTBI primers served as the primers for a first-round RT-PCR of the TCR CDR3. Each CDR3 protein gets one entry after TCRdb re-called the multiplex PCR reads with MiXCR. The sample holds approximately 630,000 distinct CDR3 sequences, about 16% seen once. The sequenced sample was blood. The receptors come from a woman in her 30s with Graves' hyperthyroidism.

The chain employs TRBV6-2 or TRBV6-3 and TRBJ2-4; perhaps TRBD2 as D (5 bases). Trimming pared 0 bases from V and 1 base from J, leaving 13 bases between. The germline V gene has CDR1 MNHEY and CDR2 SVGEGT. The CDR3 loop spans 17 amino acids. In DNA form, the CDR3 reads TGTGCCAGCAGTTACTCGAGAGCGGAAGGGGCCAAAAACATTCAGTACTTC. It encodes CASSYSRAEGAKNIQYF.

This clonotype has a handful of counts. V usage is TRBV9 and J usage is TRBJ2-5; 8 nucleotides line up with TRBD2. Germline V CDR1 and CDR2: SGDLS, YYNGEE. V dropped 4 bases and J dropped 2; count of bases not matched to a gene: 13. This CDR3 comprises 17 residues. The CDR3 coding sequence is TGTGCCAGCAGCCACCCCCTAGCGGGTCTTAATCAAGAGACCCAGTACTTC. Its protein is CASSHPLAGLNQETQYF.

This clonotype came up many times. This sequence joins TRBV20-1 and TRBJ1-2; maybe TRBD1 (5 bases). From germline, CDR1 is DFQATT and CDR2 SNEGSKA (reference sequence). The CDR3 length is 11 residues. Trimming stripped 6 bases from V and 4 bases from J, with 9 bases between. CDR3 nucleotides: TGCAGTGCCAGGGTTGGCTATGGCTACACCTTC. It specifies CSARVGYGYTF.

The V call is TRBV7-9, the J call TRBJ2-1; 9 nucleotides line up with TRBD1. The CDR3 is 16 residues long. Germline loops: CDR1 SEHNR, CDR2 FQNEAQ (reference sequence). Trimming took 5 bases from V and 1 from J; bases not matched to a gene: 6. This CDR3 is CASSGDRARSYNEQFF. The CDR3 region has the DNA TGTGCCAGCAGCGGGGACAGGGCTAGGTCCTACAATGAGCAGTTCTTC.

This clonotype was picked up many times. The chain is built from TRBV19 and TRBJ2-1; D tentatively reads TRBD1 or TRBD2 (5 bases each). This CDR3 spans 15 amino acids. V lost 3 bases and J 2 bases, leaving 11 bases between the germline ends. Germline CDR1 reads LNHDA; CDR2 reads SQIVND (reference sequence). In DNA, the CDR3 is TGTGCCAGTAGTATCGAGGGGAACACCTACAATGAGCAGTTCTTC. It is translated as CASSIEGNTYNEQFF.

This clonotype turned up a few times. The V and J genes are TRBV5-1 and TRBJ1-2, with D maybe TRBD1 (5 bases). Germline V gene data show CDR1 as SGHRS and CDR2 as YFSETQ. The CDR3 is 13 residues long. V dropped 2 bases and J dropped 8 bases, with 13 bases sitting between them. CDR3 protein: CASSLVGGVGYTF. CDR3 coding DNA: TGCGCCAGCAGCTTAGTAGGAGGGGTCGGCTACACCTTC.

The rearrangement links TRBV19 to TRBJ2-1, with D perhaps matching TRBD2 (6 bases). Germline-derived CDR1 and CDR2 are LNHDA and SQIVND (reference sequence). With 5 bases removed from V and 7 bases from J, the gap between germline ends came to 12 bases. This CDR3 is built from 13 residues. The CDR3 DNA follows: TGTGCCAGTAGTCGACTAGGGCTGAATGAGCAGTTCTTC. Translating it yields CASSRLGLNEQFF.

At least ten counts were recorded for this clonotype. The genes are TRBV12-3 or TRBV12-4 and TRBJ2-3; 11 positions agree with TRBD1. Losses at the gene ends were 4 bases for V and 6 bases for J; bases not matched to a gene: 6. There are 15 residues in the CDR3. The CDR3 region is CASSWGTGGSDTQYF. DNA for the CDR3: TGTGCCAGCAGTTGGGGGACAGGGGGATCGGATACGCAGTATTTT.